This entry lists 30 T cell receptor beta chains sequenced from one sample in a study of human T cells and chemical hapten exposure. Noted time point: patch test 2, 6 weeks after DPC sensitization. The treatment is: therapeutic diphenylcyclopropenone sensitization with weekly scalp DPC. TCRdb reprocessed the RACE reads with MiXCR, giving one entry per CDR3 protein. The sample holds more than 60,000 distinct CDR3 sequences; about a tenth are singletons and the top ten take 6.8%. The source was whole blood, collected in connection with sensitization to the hapten diphenylcyclopropenone (DPC). The receptors come from a woman in her forties or fifties with alopecia areata. Some clones in this sample may be carry-over from other donors' samples.

This clonotype occurred a few times. The chain joins TRBV30 to TRBJ2-1; 7 bases match TRBD2. Germline V CDR1 and CDR2: GTSNPN, SVGIG (reference sequence). The CDR3 loop spans 13 amino acids. This CDR3 is CASGGNGYNEQFF. The CDR3 DNA sequence: TGTGCTTCGGGAGGAAATGGTTACAATGAGCAGTTCTTC.

There are many counts of this clonotype. CDR3 bases: TGTGCCAGCAGCTTCGGGACACTGAACACCGGGGAGCTGTTTTTT. Protein: CASSFGTLNTGELFF. The V gene is TRBV11-2, the J gene TRBJ2-2; weak D call: TRBD1 (6 bases). Germline CDR1 reads SGHAT; CDR2 reads FQNNGV. V lost 3 bases and J lost 1, with 9 bases in between. The CDR3 is 15 residues long.

This clonotype was counted many times. The chain has TRBV2 and TRBJ1-2; weak D call: TRBD1 (5 bases). From germline, CDR1 is SNHLY and CDR2 FYNNEI. The V and J ends lost 4 bases and 0 bases respectively, with 18 bases between them. The CDR3 is 17 residues long. The CDR3, as DNA: TGTGCCAGCAGTGTGAAGGGACGGGCGGACCCTAACTATGGCTACACCTTC. Amino acid sequence: CASSVKGRADPNYGYTF.

Ten or more counts support this clonotype. This chain uses TRBV29-1 with TRBJ1-2; D gene unclear. Trimming removed 5 bases at V and 2 bases at J, with 9 bases between. In germline, CDR1 is SQVTM, CDR2 ANQGSEA. This CDR3 spans 12 amino acids. CDR3 in DNA: TGCAGCGTTTCGACTGGAAACTATGGCTACACCTTC. This translates into CSVSTGNYGYTF.

This clonotype occurred many times. As DNA, the CDR3 is TGTGCCAGCAGTGAAAGCGACAGTTACGAGCAGTACTTC. Protein product: CASSESDSYEQYF. This chain links TRBV6-1 with TRBJ2-7; D may be TRBD1 (5 bases). The germline V gene has CDR1 MNHNS and CDR2 SASEGT. The CDR3 has 13 residues. V was cut by 2 bases and J by 4 bases, with 9 bases left in between.

This clonotype occurred many times. CDR3 amino acids: CAILLAGVYNEQFF. The DNA for the CDR3 is TGTGCCATCCTACTAGCGGGAGTATACAATGAGCAGTTCTTC. The V gene is TRBV12-3 or TRBV12-4, the J gene TRBJ2-1; 11 bases match TRBD2. J gave up 4 bases and V 10 bases, and 6 bases lay outside the gene matches. CDR3 length equals 14 residues.

The chain employs TRBV20-1 and TRBJ1-1; D ambiguous. The CDR3 has 14 residues. Trimming left V 2 bases short and J 5 bases short, with 15 bases between. Germline assignment: CDR1 DFQATT and CDR2 SNEGSKA (reference sequence). The CDR3 DNA follows: TGCAGTGCTAGAACCCCCCCAAGGGAGACTGAAGCTTTCTTT. This gives the protein CSARTPPRETEAFF.

This chain joins TRBV20-1 and TRBJ2-5, with 7 bases fitting TRBD1. The CDR3 covers 14 residues. Germline V gives CDR1 DFQATT, CDR2 SNEGSKA (reference sequence). With V trimmed by 3 bases and J by 0 bases, 4 bases remained unmatched. Written as DNA, the CDR3 is TGCAGTGCTAGGTCGACAGGGTACCAAGAGACCCAGTACTTC. Amino acids: CSARSTGYQETQYF.

This clonotype was counted many times. CDR3 in DNA: TGTGCCAGCAGTGAACGGGTCAGCTCTGGGGCCAACGTCCTGACTTTC. Its translation is CASSERVSSGANVLTF. The chain joins TRBV6-1 to TRBJ2-6; D gene ambiguous. The germline CDR1 and CDR2 sequences are MNHNS and SASEGT. The ends were cut back, 2 bases at V and 0 bases at J, with 8 bases in the middle. This CDR3 comprises 16 residues.

This clonotype occurred many times. This chain connects TRBV20-1 to TRBJ1-1; a possible D gene is TRBD1 (5 bases). Between the trimmed V and J ends, which lost 6 bases and 3 bases, there was a span of 17 bases. Germline CDR1 reads DFQATT; CDR2 reads SNEGSKA (reference sequence). The length of the CDR3 is 14 residues. CDR3 nucleotide sequence: TGCAGTGCCGAGGGGATCTTGGCGGACACTGAAGCTTTCTTT. This sequence encodes CSAEGILADTEAFF.

This clonotype was recorded at least ten times. The V call is TRBV11-2, the J call TRBJ2-3, with TRBD2 identical over 7 bases. CDR3 length: 14 amino acids. Per germline, CDR1 SGHAT and CDR2 FQNNGV. V lost 4 bases, J lost 4 bases, and 5 bases stayed unmatched. CDR3 residues: CASSSLGLADTQYF. In nucleotides, the CDR3 is TGTGCCAGCAGCTCCCTTGGACTAGCAGATACGCAGTATTTT.

This clonotype was observed at least ten times. J is TRBJ2-3 and V is TRBV29-1, with D possibly being TRBD1 (5 bases). Germline V CDR1 and CDR2: SQVTM, ANQGSEA. This CDR3 is 13 amino acids long. Between the trimmed V and J ends, which lost 2 bases and 3 bases, there was a span of 9 bases. CDR3 residues: CSVEPGSTDTQYF. The CDR3 coding sequence is TGCAGCGTTGAACCAGGGTCAACAGATACGCAGTATTTT.

This clonotype was seen repeatedly, ten times or more. The rearrangement uses TRBV12-3 or TRBV12-4 and TRBJ2-3, with TRBD2 matching 12 bases. V was clipped by 6 bases and J by 4 bases; unmatched bases: 8. The CDR3 is made up of 16 amino acids. The CDR3, as DNA: TGTGCCAGCAGCCAGACTAGCGGGAGTGGGGCAGATACGCAGTATTTT. It translates to CASSQTSGSGADTQYF.

This clonotype has just a few counts. The chain recombines TRBV7-9 with TRBJ1-2; 9 bases map to TRBD1. Trimming at V came to 5 bases and at J to 0 bases, leaving 4 bases not matched to a gene. Germline CDR1 and CDR2: SEHNR and FQNEAQ (reference sequence). This CDR3 contains 15 residues. CDR3: CASSVQGAANYGYTF. The CDR3 DNA follows: TGTGCCAGCAGCGTACAGGGGGCAGCTAACTATGGCTACACCTTC.

CDR3 DNA sequence: TGTGCCAGCAGTTACCTGACAACAGCCCCAAATACGCAGTATTTT. As protein: CASSYLTTAPNTQYF. V is TRBV6-5 and J is TRBJ2-3, with D unresolved. The V end was cut by 2 bases, the J end by 7 bases, with 16 bases between. This CDR3 is built from 15 residues. Germline CDR1 MNHEY, CDR2 SVGAGI.

This clonotype was detected only a few times. The V gene is TRBV9, the J gene TRBJ2-1; D gene unclear. Germline V gene sequence: CDR1 SGDLS, CDR2 YYNGEE. The CDR3 runs 14 residues. V was shortened by 0 bases and J by 5 bases, with 9 bases between the two germline ends. CDR3 nucleotide sequence: TGTGCCAGCAGCGTAGGATCCTCAAACAATGAGCAGTTCTTC. The encoded protein is CASSVGSSNNEQFF.

This rearrangement joins TRBV10-3 to TRBJ2-1, with 7 bases that match TRBD2. Germline values: CDR1 ENHRY, CDR2 SYGVKD. V gave up 0 bases and J gave up 7 bases; unmatched junction bases: 6. CDR3 size: 15 residues. The DNA for the CDR3 is TGTGCCATCAGTGAGTCTCGGCGGGAGAGGAATGAGCAGTTCTTC. Its protein is CAISESRRERNEQFF.

This chain links TRBV27 with TRBJ2-5; D remains unclear. Germline CDR1 is MNHEY and CDR2 is SMNVEV (reference sequence). The CDR3 covers 12 residues. Deletions cut 8 bases from V and 5 bases from J, with 12 bases between. Written as DNA, the CDR3 is TGTGCCAGCTCCACCTCGAGGGAGACCCAGTACTTC. Its protein product is CASSTSRETQYF.

V gene TRBV10-3 combines with J gene TRBJ2-1; the match to TRBD2 covers 7 bases. The length of the CDR3 is 13 residues. Germline CDR1 is ENHRY and CDR2 is SYGVKD. J lost 8 bases, V lost 4 bases, and 5 bases had no gene match. The CDR3 DNA follows: TGTGCCATCAGTGGACTAGCTTCGGATGAGCAGTTCTTC. Translated: CAISGLASDEQFF.

This clonotype was observed a single time. This chain connects TRBV29-1 to TRBJ2-7; maybe TRBD2 (5 bases). The CDR3 covers 12 residues. Germline CDR1 SQVTM, CDR2 ANQGSEA. The V and J ends lost 5 bases and 3 bases respectively, with 11 bases between them. This CDR3 is CSVKSDFYEQYF. The CDR3 nucleotides read TGCAGCGTTAAATCGGACTTCTACGAGCAGTACTTC.

This clonotype was seen repeatedly, ten times or more. The CDR3 here is CSASMGLFTGELFF. DNA of the CDR3: TGCAGTGCTAGTATGGGCCTTTTCACCGGGGAGCTGTTTTTT. The V and J genes are TRBV20-1 and TRBJ2-2, with D hard to call. Trimming pared 3 bases from V and 4 bases from J, leaving 12 bases between. Germline loops: CDR1 DFQATT, CDR2 SNEGSKA (reference sequence). The CDR3 totals 14 residues.

This clonotype was counted many times. The V and J genes are TRBV6-2 or TRBV6-3 and TRBJ1-2, with TRBD1 identical over 8 bases. The CDR3 consists of 15 residues. The J segment lost 1 base and the V segment lost 6 bases, leaving 7 bases of the junction unmatched. The germline V gene has CDR1 MNHEY and CDR2 SVGEGT. In DNA, the CDR3 is TGTGCCAGCAGCCGCGGACAGGGACTTAACTATGGCTACACCTTC. This sequence encodes CASSRGQGLNYGYTF.

This clonotype has a count of ten or more. The genes are TRBV7-9 and TRBJ1-3, with TRBD1 as a possible D gene (5 bases). The length of the CDR3 is 13 residues. Germline CDR1 is SEHNR and CDR2 is FQNEAQ (reference sequence). Trimming left V 2 bases short and J 10 bases short, with 12 bases between. The CDR3 spells CASSLSVEGTIYF. The CDR3 bases are TGTGCCAGCAGCTTAAGTGTCGAGGGGACCATATATTTT.

This clonotype was recorded at least ten times. The chain couples TRBV20-1 to TRBJ2-1; D is unresolved. V gave up 2 bases and J gave up 7 bases, with 12 bases separating them. The CDR3 has 13 residues. Germline CDR1 reads DFQATT; CDR2 reads SNEGSKA (reference sequence). The chain's CDR3 is CSARFSAPNEQFF. For the CDR3, the DNA is TGCAGTGCTAGATTTTCGGCCCCAAATGAGCAGTTCTTC.

Concerning this clonotype itself: A read error may account for a junction end that differs from germline. CDR3: CASSLAGSGEPFF. For the CDR3, the DNA is TGTGCCAGCAGCTTAGCGGGTAGCGGGGAGCCGTTTTTT. The chain joins TRBV7-6 to TRBJ2-2, with TRBD2 identical over 8 bases. The CDR3 is 13 amino acids. The germline CDR1 and CDR2 sequences are SGHVS and FNYEAQ.

In its sample, this clonotype was seen many times. This chain connects TRBV10-1 to TRBJ2-2; 10 nucleotides agree with TRBD2. Germline V CDR1 and CDR2: WNHNN, SYGVQD (reference sequence). V shed 4 bases and J 4 bases; nucleotides not matched to a gene: 3. This CDR3 has 15 residues. The CDR3 DNA follows: TGCGCCAGCAGTGGACTAGCGGGTTTCACCGGGGAGCTGTTTTTT. Protein sequence: CASSGLAGFTGELFF.

This chain links TRBV10-3 with TRBJ2-3, with 7 bases aligning to TRBD2. V gave up 4 bases and J gave up 2 bases; unmatched junction bases: 6. The germline V gene has CDR1 ENHRY and CDR2 SYGVKD. The CDR3 has 15 amino acids. The CDR3 reads CAISGNSGPTDTQYF. The CDR3 DNA reads TGTGCCATCAGTGGAAATAGCGGGCCCACAGATACGCAGTATTTT.

Many counts were recorded for this clonotype. A read error may account for a junction end that differs from germline. The V gene is TRBV6-6, the J gene TRBJ2-7, with D possibly matching TRBD1 (6 bases). This CDR3 spans 14 amino acids. Germline V gene lookup returns CDR1 MNHNY and CDR2 SVGAGI (reference sequence). CDR3 amino acids: CASSPDRSSGSRSF. The CDR3 coding sequence is TGTGCCAGCAGCCCCGACAGGAGCTCGGGGAGCAGGAGCTTC.

The CDR3 DNA is TGCAGTGCGGGGACTAGCGGGACGACCGGGGAGCTGTTTTTT. Translation gives CSAGTSGTTGELFF. This chain links TRBV20-1 with TRBJ2-2, with TRBD2 identical over 13 bases. The CDR3 length is 14 residues. Germline V gene sequence: CDR1 DFQATT, CDR2 SNEGSKA (reference sequence). The V segment lost 6 bases and the J segment 5 bases; nucleotides outside the gene matches: 3.

This clonotype was recorded at least ten times. This chain joins TRBV12-3 or TRBV12-4 and TRBJ2-1; 7 bases agree with TRBD2. This CDR3 region has 12 residues. The V gene end was trimmed by 6 bases and the J gene end by 6 bases; junction bases not matched to a gene: 2. The CDR3 here is CASRTSSNEQFF. For the CDR3, the DNA is TGTGCCAGCAGGACTAGCAGCAATGAGCAGTTCTTC.